This T cell receptor (beta chain) is from a study of cytomegalovirus exposure and HLA in healthy donors. The PCR contained 60 Vbeta and 13 Jbeta primers. Profiled with immunoSEQ multiplex PCR; TCRdb holds only in-frame clones, not every one. The sample has about 210,000 clones; about 83% are singletons. The CDR3 is made up of 14 amino acids. V gave up 4 bases and J gave up 1 base; unmatched junction bases: 4. Per the germline V gene, CDR1 is PRHDT and CDR2 is FYEKMQ (reference sequence). The source of this sequence is a man in his forties in good health and CMV-seropositive. The specimen sequenced was PBMCs. This chain joins TRBV13 and TRBJ2-7, with 7 nucleotides matching TRBD2. This CDR3 is CASSSRTRSYEQYF. The CDR3 DNA reads as TGTGCCAGCAGCTCACGGACTAGATCCTACGAGCAGTACTTC.